This T cell receptor (beta chain) stems from a study of cytomegalovirus exposure and HLA in healthy donors. Turning to the study itself: Unique TCRs numbering approximately 81 million, obtained from HLA-typed donors, made up an early data release.

With 60 Vbeta and 13 Jbeta primers, the PCR was carried out. Clones were sequenced by immunoSEQ multiplex PCR, and TCRdb holds only the in-frame ones, with some missing. Here the sample spans approximately 46,000 clones, approximately 68% being singletons. Germline V lookup: CDR1 MNHNS, CDR2 SASEGT. V lost 4 bases and J lost 0; bases outside the gene matches: 4. This CDR3 region has 16 residues. Sample: PBMCs. The sequence came from a man aged 25-40 years in good health and CMV-seronegative. The chain is built from TRBV6-1 and TRBJ2-4; 9 bases agree with TRBD1. The CDR3 region has the DNA TGTGCCAGCAGTGGCTACAGGGGGCTAGCCAAAAACATTCAGTACTTC. This gives the protein CASSGYRGLAKNIQYF.